This passage covers 10 T cell receptor beta chains from one sample sequenced in a study of OX40 agonist ivuxolimab in advanced cancers. The receptor library was made with the immunoSEQ multiplex PCR assay. The immuneACCESS repertoire file appears here via TCRdb, limited to in-frame rearrangements. These files lack a portion of the clones; in checked studies, under half of the deficit traces to unresolved V genes, and the cause of the others is not known. The sample data list some 140,000 clones, and about 92% of these were observed just once. The top ten clonotypes cover 1% of the sample. The sample consisted of CD4+ or CD8+ T cells sorted from blood, taken in a trial of the OX40 agonist ivuxolimab. These receptors originate from an adult with an advanced solid tumor such as melanoma, head and neck, liver or kidney cancer.

The rearrangement links TRBV7-9 to TRBJ1-6; 9 bases match TRBD1. With 3 bases clipped from V and 9 bases from J, the junction kept 3 bases outside the gene matches. The CDR3 is 14 residues long. Germline lookup yields CDR1 SEHNR and CDR2 FQNEAQ (reference sequence). CDR3 DNA sequence: TGTGCCAGCAGCTTGGGGGACAGGGTTTCACCCCTCCACTTT. Translated, it gives CASSLGDRVSPLHF. The entire variable domain, with the rest obtained from reference TRBV7-9 and TRBJ1-6, is as follows: DTGVSQNPRHKITKRGQNVTFRCDPISEHNRLYWYRQTLGQGPEFLTYFQNEAQLEKSRLLSDRFSAERPKGSFSTLEIQRTEQGDSAMYLCASSLGDRVSPLHFGNGTRLTVT.

Here the CDR3 reads CASSLDNYNEQFF. DNA of the CDR3: TGTGCCAGCAGCCTCGACAACTACAATGAGCAGTTCTTC. V gene TRBV7-3 combines with J gene TRBJ2-1; D remains unclear. Per the germline V gene, CDR1 is SGHTA and CDR2 is FQGTGA. This CDR3 region has 13 residues. The V end was cut by 5 bases, the J end by 3 bases, with 8 bases between.

The chain recombines TRBV27 with TRBJ2-1; 10 nucleotides agree with TRBD2. Germline-derived CDR1 and CDR2 are MNHEY and SMNVEV (reference sequence). V was pared by 6 bases and J by 4 bases, with 6 bases of the junction left unmatched. The CDR3 consists of 15 residues. CDR3 amino acids: CASSLSGRVYNEQFF. The DNA of the CDR3 is TGTGCCAGCAGCCTCAGCGGGAGGGTGTACAATGAGCAGTTCTTC.

The chain couples TRBV4-1 to TRBJ1-4, with D tentatively TRBD1 (6 bases). CDR1 and CDR2 from the germline V gene are MGHRA and YSYEKL. The CDR3 loop spans 15 amino acids. V was trimmed by 1 base and J by 4 bases, leaving 10 bases between them. The CDR3 nucleotides read TGCGCCAGCAGCCAAGCCGGACAGATTAATGAAAAACTGTTTTTT. It yields the protein CASSQAGQINEKLFF.

The chain carries TRBV6-5 and TRBJ2-5; D gene unclear. The ends were cut back, 4 bases at V and 5 bases at J, with 8 bases in the middle. There are 12 residues in the CDR3. In germline, CDR1 is MNHEY, CDR2 SVGAGI. DNA for the CDR3: TGTGCCAGCAGTTCGTCCAGGGAGACCCAGTACTTC. It specifies CASSSSRETQYF.

The J gene is TRBJ1-3, the V gene TRBV5-4; D call uncertain. This CDR3 spans 14 amino acids. Germline values: CDR1 SGHNT, CDR2 YYREEE (reference sequence). Trimming stripped 4 bases from V and 4 bases from J, with 12 bases between. CDR3 nucleotides: TGTGCCAGCAGCAAGAATACGGGGGGAAACACCATATATTTT. Residues: CASSKNTGGNTIYF. Full variable domain (remainder filled in from reference TRBV5-4 and TRBJ1-3): ETGVTQSPTHLIKTRGQQVTLRCSSQSGHNTVSWYQQALGQGPQFIFQYYREEENGRGNFPPRFSGLQFPNYSSELNVNALELDDSALYLCASSKNTGGNTIYFGEGSWLTVV.

The rearrangement links TRBV5-6 to TRBJ1-4; 11 bases are a match to TRBD1. There are 14 residues in the CDR3. Germline V CDR1 and CDR2: SGHDT, YYEEEE. Unmatched junction bases numbered 4, after V lost 4 bases and J lost 8 bases. This CDR3 reads CASSPDRGREKLFF. The CDR3 DNA is TGTGCCAGCAGCCCGGACAGGGGGCGCGAAAAACTGTTTTTT.

This chain joins TRBV5-1 and TRBJ2-5; TRBD2 aligns across 14 bases. This CDR3 comprises 16 residues. V was clipped by 4 bases and J by 5 bases; unmatched bases: 7. Germline V gene sequence: CDR1 SGHRS, CDR2 YFSETQ. CDR3 sequence (DNA): TGCGCCAGCAGCCGAGGGACTAGCGGGAGTCGGGAGACCCAGTACTTC. Protein: CASSRGTSGSRETQYF. Based on the CDR3 plus reference TRBV5-1 and TRBJ2-5, the full variable domain is KAGVTQTPRYLIKTRGQQVTLSCSPISGHRSVSWYQQTPGQGLQFLFEYFSETQRNKGNFPGRFSGRQFSNSRSEMNVSTLELGDSALYLCASSRGTSGSRETQYFGPGTRLLVL.

The V gene is TRBV19, the J gene TRBJ2-7, with 8 bases fitting TRBD2. CDR1 LNHDA and CDR2 SQIVND come from the germline V gene (reference sequence). The length of the CDR3 is 15 residues. V was pared by 3 bases and J by 0 bases, with 4 bases of the junction left unmatched. Written as DNA, the CDR3 is TGTGCCAGTAGTATTAGCGGGACTTTCTCCTACGAGCAGTACTTC. This codes for CASSISGTFSYEQYF.

This rearrangement joins TRBV28 to TRBJ1-3, with a possible D match to TRBD1 (6 bases). The length of the CDR3 is 15 residues. V was trimmed by 7 bases and J by 0 bases, leaving 13 bases between them. The germline V gene has CDR1 MDHEN and CDR2 SYDVKM. The CDR3 region is CASIGQITSGNTIYF. In nucleotides, the CDR3 is TGTGCCAGCATCGGACAGATTACCTCTGGAAACACCATATATTTT.